This T cell receptor (beta chain) was retrieved from a study of beta chain features in type 1 diabetes. Study-level information: Examination spanned about 110 million sorted cells from all samples.

All of the isolated RNA was reverse transcribed, so expressed TCRB transcripts were sequenced. Repertoires were generated with immunoSEQ multiplex PCR, while TCRdb's copy carries only in-frame clones and drops some. The sample yields approximately 360,000 clones, roughly 12% seen once. Turning to this clone: What it recognizes is unknown.

Study-wide points: Healthy donors had naive, central memory and Treg TCRB repertoires that appeared less similar than those seen among patients. Among all four CD4+ subsets, Type 1 diabetes patients had TCRB CDR3s that were moderately but significantly shorter.

The specimen was naive CD4+ T cells from blood. The TCR originated in a woman between 18 and 29 years old with type 1 diabetes.

The CDR3 bases are TGTGCCAGCAGCGCGAGGACTAAATACGAGCAGTACTTC. This sequence encodes CASSARTKYEQYF. The chain has TRBV28 and TRBJ2-7; tentatively, D is TRBD2 (6 bases). Per the germline V gene, CDR1 is MDHEN and CDR2 is SYDVKM. With 6 bases removed from V and 4 bases from J, the gap between germline ends came to 13 bases. The CDR3 sequence is 13 residues long.